This section outlines one T cell receptor beta chain sequence together with its context. Its specificity is unknown. Then a second PCR, running roughly 7 to 11 cycles, was carried out with a sample-barcoded 5' primer and a J-beta primer mix. A single record per CDR3 protein comes from TCRdb applying MiXCR to the 5' RACE reads. The top ten hold approximately 4% of the sample, which has about 1.5 million distinct CDR3 sequences, around 40% seen once. The data derive from a study of blood T cells in healthy people across ages. Study-wide results and limits: Age brought a roughly linear fall in TCR beta diversity measured per million T cells.

Germline-derived CDR1 and CDR2 are LGHNA and YSLEER. This CDR3 has 18 amino acids. Healthy Caucasian individuals from Russia aged about 6 to 100 served as donors. Per-sample yields of isolated PBMCs were at least 6 million. There were at least 5.5 micrograms of total RNA extracted from every sample. Sequencing input: blood. The clonotype comes from a woman aged 18-29 years in good health. The rearrangement uses TRBV4-3 and TRBJ2-4; no reliable D call. The DNA matches TRBJ2-7 better at its end, which makes the J call doubtful. The DNA of the CDR3 is TGCGCCAGCAGCCAAGATCTCCCTGGGCGTACGTTGGAGAGCGAGCAGTACTTC. This codes for CASSQDLPGRTLESEQYF.